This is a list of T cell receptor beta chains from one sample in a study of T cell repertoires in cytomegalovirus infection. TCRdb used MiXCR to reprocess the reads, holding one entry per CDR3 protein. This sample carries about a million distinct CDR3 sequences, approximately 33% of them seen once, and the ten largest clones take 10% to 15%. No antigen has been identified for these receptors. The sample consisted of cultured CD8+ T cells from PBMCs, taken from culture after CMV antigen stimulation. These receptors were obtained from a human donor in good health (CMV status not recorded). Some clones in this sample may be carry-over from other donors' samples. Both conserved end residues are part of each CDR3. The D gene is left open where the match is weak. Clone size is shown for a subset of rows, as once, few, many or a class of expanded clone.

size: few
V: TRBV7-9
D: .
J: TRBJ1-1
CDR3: CASSPGTPRNTEAFF
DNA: TGTGCCAGCAGCCCCGGGACACCACGGAACACTGAAGCTTTCTTT

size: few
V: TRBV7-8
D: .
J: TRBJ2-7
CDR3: CASSLALLRDEQYF
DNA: TGTGCCAGCAGCTTAGCCCTCCTTCGGGACGAGCAGTACTTC

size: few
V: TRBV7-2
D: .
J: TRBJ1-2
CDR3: CASSFQGVEGYTF
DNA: TGTGCCAGCAGCTTCCAGGGTGTCGAAGGCTACACCTTC

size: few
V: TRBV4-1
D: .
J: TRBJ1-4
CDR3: CASSQVSGDEKLFF
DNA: TGCGCCAGCAGCCAAGTATCCGGGGATGAAAAACTGTTTTTT

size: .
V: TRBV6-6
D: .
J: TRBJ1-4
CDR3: CASKDSPNEKLFF
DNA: TGTGCCAGCAAGGACAGTCCCAATGAAAAACTGTTTTTT

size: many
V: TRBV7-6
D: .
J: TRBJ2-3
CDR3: CASSLESTPADTQYF
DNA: TGTGCCAGCAGCTTAGAGAGCACCCCGGCGGATACGCAGTATTTT

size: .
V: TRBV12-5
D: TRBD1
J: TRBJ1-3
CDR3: CASATGGAGNTIYF
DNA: TGTGCTAGTGCCACAGGGGGTGCTGGAAACACCATATATTTT

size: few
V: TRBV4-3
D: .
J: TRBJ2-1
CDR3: CASSQSEGDNLSEQFF
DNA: TGCGCCAGCAGCCAGTCCGAGGGGGACAATCTGAGTGAGCAGTTCTTC

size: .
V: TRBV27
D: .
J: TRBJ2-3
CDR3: CASSLMGLKGDTQYF
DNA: TGTGCCAGCAGTTTAATGGGCCTCAAAGGAGATACGCAGTATTTT

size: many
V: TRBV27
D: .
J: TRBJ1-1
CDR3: CASSFVGNTEAFF
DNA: TGTGCCAGCAGTTTCGTAGGGAACACTGAAGCTTTCTTT

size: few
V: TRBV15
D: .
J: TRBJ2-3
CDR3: CATEGDTDTQYF
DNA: TGTGCCACAGAGGGGGACACAGATACGCAGTATTTT

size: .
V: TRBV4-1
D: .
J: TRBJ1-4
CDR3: CASSPGGPGYGEKLFF
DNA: TGCGCCAGCAGCCCCGGCGGTCCGGGCTATGGTGAAAAACTGTTTTTT

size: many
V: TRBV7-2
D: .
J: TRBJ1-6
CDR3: CASTYPDRDLYNSPLHF
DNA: TGTGCCAGCACCTACCCAGACCGGGACCTCTATAATTCACCCCTCCACTTT

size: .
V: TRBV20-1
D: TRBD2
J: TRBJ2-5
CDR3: CSAREAPSGGWYQETQYF
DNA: TGCAGTGCTAGAGAAGCTCCTAGCGGGGGTTGGTACCAAGAGACCCAGTACTTC

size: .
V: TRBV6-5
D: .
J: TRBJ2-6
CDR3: CASTPTVFGPRLTYGANVLTF
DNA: TGTGCCAGCACTCCAACGGTCTTCGGGCCCCGGTTGACGTACGGGGCCAACGTCCTGACTTTC

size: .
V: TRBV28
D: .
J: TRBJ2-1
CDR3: CASSLLRDKGNEQFF
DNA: TGTGCCAGCAGTTTACTTAGGGACAAGGGCAATGAGCAGTTCTTC

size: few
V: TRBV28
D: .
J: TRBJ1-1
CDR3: CASSRRAGWNTEAFF
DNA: TGTGCCAGCAGTAGGCGGGCAGGATGGAACACTGAAGCTTTCTTT

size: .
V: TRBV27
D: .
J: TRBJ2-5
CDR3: CVSTPEPGSRVTQYF
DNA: TGTGTCAGCACCCCTGAGCCGGGGTCGCGAGTGACCCAGTACTTC

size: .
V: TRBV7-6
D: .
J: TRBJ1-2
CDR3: CASSLRQSNYGYTF
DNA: TGTGCCAGCAGCTTAAGACAGTCTAACTATGGCTACACCTTC

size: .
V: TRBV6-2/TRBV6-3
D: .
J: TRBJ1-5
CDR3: CASSLLRQPQHF
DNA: TGTGCCAGCAGCCTCTTGAGGCAGCCCCAGCATTTT

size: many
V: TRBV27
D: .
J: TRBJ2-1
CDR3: CASSNRAAEQFF
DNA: TGTGCCAGCAGTAACAGGGCGGCTGAGCAGTTCTTC

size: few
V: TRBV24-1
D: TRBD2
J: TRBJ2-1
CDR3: CATSPGGGVYNEQFF
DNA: TGTGCCACCAGTCCTGGGGGGGGAGTCTACAATGAGCAGTTCTTC

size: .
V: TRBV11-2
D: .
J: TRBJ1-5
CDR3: CASSLHRPNQPQHF
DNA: TGTGCCAGCAGCTTACACAGGCCAAATCAGCCCCAGCATTTT

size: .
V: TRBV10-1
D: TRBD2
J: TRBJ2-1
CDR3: CASSEWTSENEQFF
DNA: TGCGCCAGCAGTGAGTGGACTAGCGAAAATGAGCAGTTCTTC

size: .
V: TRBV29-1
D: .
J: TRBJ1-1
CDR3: CSVNWDTEAFF
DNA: TGCAGCGTAAACTGGGACACTGAAGCTTTCTTT

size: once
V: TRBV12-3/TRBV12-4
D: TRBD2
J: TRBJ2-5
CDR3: CASSDRGGTQYF
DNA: TGTGCCAGCAGTGACCGGGGGGGGACCCAGTACTTC

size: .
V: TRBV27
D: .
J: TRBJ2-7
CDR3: CASSSGLGNTEQYF
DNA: TGTGCCAGCAGTTCTGGACTTGGGAATACCGAGCAGTACTTC

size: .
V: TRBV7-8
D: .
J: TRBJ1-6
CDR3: CASSIMQASYNSPLHF
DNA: TGTGCCAGCAGCATCATGCAGGCCAGTTATAATTCACCCCTCCACTTT

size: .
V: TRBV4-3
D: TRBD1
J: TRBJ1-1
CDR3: CASSQEGQGVVTNTEAFF
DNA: TGCGCCAGCAGCCAAGAGGGACAGGGGGTCGTTACGAACACTGAAGCTTTCTTT

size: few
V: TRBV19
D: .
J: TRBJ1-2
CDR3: CASQTSSYYGYTF
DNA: TGTGCCAGCCAGACCAGTTCCTACTATGGCTACACCTTC

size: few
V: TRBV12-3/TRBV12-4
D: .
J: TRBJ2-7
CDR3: CASSTRGSYEQYF
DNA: TGTGCCAGCAGCACGAGGGGCTCCTACGAGCAGTACTTC

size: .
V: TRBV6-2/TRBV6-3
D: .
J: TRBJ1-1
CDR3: CASSYPPPEAFF
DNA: TGTGCCAGCAGTTATCCCCCCCCCGAGGCTTTCTTT

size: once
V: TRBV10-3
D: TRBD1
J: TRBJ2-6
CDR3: CAISDTDRGLYSGANILTF
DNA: TGTGCCATCAGTGATACCGACAGGGGGCTCTACTCTGGGGCCAACATCCTGACTTTC

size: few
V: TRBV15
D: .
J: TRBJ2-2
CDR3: CATSRDRQTTGELFF
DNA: TGTGCCACCAGCAGAGATCGACAGACTACCGGGGAGCTGTTTTTT

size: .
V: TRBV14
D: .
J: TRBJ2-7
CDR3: CASSREPREQYF
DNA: TGTGCCAGCAGCCGCGAGCCCCGAGAGCAGTACTTC

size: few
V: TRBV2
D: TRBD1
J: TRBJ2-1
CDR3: CASSFRDRGNDEQFF
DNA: TGTGCCAGCAGCTTCCGGGACAGGGGAAACGATGAGCAGTTCTTC